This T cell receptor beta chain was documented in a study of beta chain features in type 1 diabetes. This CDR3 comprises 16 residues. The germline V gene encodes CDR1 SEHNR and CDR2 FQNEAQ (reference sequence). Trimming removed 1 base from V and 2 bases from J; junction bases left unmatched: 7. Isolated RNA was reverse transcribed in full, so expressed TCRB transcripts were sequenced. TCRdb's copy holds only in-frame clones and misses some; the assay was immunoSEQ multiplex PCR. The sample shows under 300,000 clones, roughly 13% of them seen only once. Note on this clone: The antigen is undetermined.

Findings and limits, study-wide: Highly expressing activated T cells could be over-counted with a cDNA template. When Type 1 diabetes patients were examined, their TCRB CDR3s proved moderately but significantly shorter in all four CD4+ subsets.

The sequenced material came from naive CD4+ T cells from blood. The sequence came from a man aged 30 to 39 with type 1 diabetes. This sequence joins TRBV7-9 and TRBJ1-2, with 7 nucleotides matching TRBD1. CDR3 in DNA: TGTGCCAGCAGCTTAGTTGGTACAGGGGTGAACTATGGCTACACCTTC. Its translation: CASSLVGTGVNYGYTF.